These 7 T cell receptor beta chains were all obtained from the same sample, sequenced in a study of blood T cell repertoires in COVID-19. The repertoire was sequenced with immunoSEQ multiplex PCR; TCRdb's copy has only in-frame clones and lacks some. The sample lists more than 110,000 clones, approximately 81% occurring once. Sequenced input: PBMCs or T cells enriched from blood (not recorded which). The receptors were sampled from a man aged 40-50 years with acute COVID-19.

The chain carries TRBV7-2 and TRBJ1-2, with 7 bases lining up with TRBD1. Trimming at V came to 5 bases and at J to 5 bases, leaving 11 bases not matched to a gene. Germline assignment: CDR1 SGHTA and CDR2 FQGNSA. The length of the CDR3 is 15 residues. CDR3 sequence (DNA): TGTGCCAGCAGCCACGACAGGGTGTTGGAGTATGGCTACACCTTC. Translating gives CASSHDRVLEYGYTF.

This chain connects TRBV2 to TRBJ1-1; D is uncertain. Germline loops: CDR1 SNHLY, CDR2 FYNNEI. The V and J ends lost 2 bases and 4 bases respectively, with 11 bases between them. The CDR3 has 14 amino acids. CDR3 protein: CASSELGPGTEAFF. The CDR3 coding sequence is TGTGCCAGCAGTGAACTGGGTCCGGGCACTGAAGCTTTCTTT.

The gene calls are TRBV4-2 and TRBJ1-1; D may be TRBD1 (6 bases). The germline gives CDR1 LGHNA, CDR2 YNFKEQ. Trimming removed 0 bases at V and 5 bases at J, with 16 bases between. The CDR3 sequence is 16 residues long. Here the CDR3 reads CASSQEWVGAGTEAFF. CDR3 coding DNA: TGTGCCAGCAGCCAAGAATGGGTGGGGGCCGGAACTGAAGCTTTCTTT.

This clone came up once. CDR3 sequence: CASSLVRSTLSSGTYNEQFF. CDR3 DNA: TGTGCCAGCAGTTTGGTCCGCAGTACACTTAGTAGCGGGACCTACAATGAGCAGTTCTTC. This rearrangement joins TRBV28 to TRBJ2-1, with 8 bases identical to TRBD2. V dropped 3 bases and J dropped 2; count of bases not matched to a gene: 18. The CDR3 has 20 amino acids. Germline V gives CDR1 MDHEN, CDR2 SYDVKM.

V is TRBV7-2 and J is TRBJ1-2, with 7 bases aligning to TRBD1. V dropped 4 bases and J dropped 6; count of bases not matched to a gene: 11. Per germline, CDR1 SGHTA and CDR2 FQGNSA. CDR3 length equals 15 residues. The CDR3 region is CASSSPSGTEDGYTF. CDR3 DNA sequence: TGTGCCAGCAGCTCCCCGAGTGGGACAGAAGATGGCTACACCTTC. Based on the CDR3 plus reference TRBV7-2 and TRBJ1-2, the full variable domain is GAGVSQSPSNKVTEKGKDVELRCDPISGHTALYWYRQSLGQGLEFLIYFQGNSAPDKSGLPSDRFSAERTGGSVSTLTIQRTQQEDSAVYLCASSSPSGTEDGYTFGSGTRLTVV.

This chain uses TRBV9 with TRBJ2-5; 7 bases map to TRBD2. This CDR3 has 17 residues. V lost 4 bases, J lost 2 bases, and 14 bases stayed unmatched. The germline gives CDR1 SGDLS, CDR2 YYNGEE. In nucleotides, the CDR3 is TGTGCCAGCAGCCCTCGCATAGAGGGAGGGATTCAAGAGACCCAGTACTTC. It translates to CASSPRIEGGIQETQYF.

Only one count was recorded for this clone. The chain joins TRBV28 to TRBJ1-4; D gene uncertain. The CDR3 spans 12 residues. Germline CDR1 reads MDHEN; CDR2 reads SYDVKM. V lost 5 bases and J 8 bases, leaving 9 bases between the germline ends. CDR3 region: CASSPQMEKLFF. The DNA of the CDR3 is TGTGCCAGCAGTCCCCAGATGGAAAAACTGTTTTTT.